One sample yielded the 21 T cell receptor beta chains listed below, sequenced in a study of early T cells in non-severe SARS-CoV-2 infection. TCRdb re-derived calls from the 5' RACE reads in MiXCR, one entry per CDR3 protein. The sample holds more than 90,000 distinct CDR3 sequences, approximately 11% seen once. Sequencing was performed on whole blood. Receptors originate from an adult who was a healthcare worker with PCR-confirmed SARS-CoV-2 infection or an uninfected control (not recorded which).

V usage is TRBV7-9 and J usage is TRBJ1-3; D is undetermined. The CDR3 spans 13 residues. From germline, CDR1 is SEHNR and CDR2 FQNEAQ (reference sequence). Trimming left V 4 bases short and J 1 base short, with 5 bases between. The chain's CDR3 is CASSSISGNTIYF. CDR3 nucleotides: TGTGCCAGCAGCTCAATTTCTGGAAACACCATATATTTT. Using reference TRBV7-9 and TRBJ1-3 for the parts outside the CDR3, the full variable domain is DTGVSQNPRHKITKRGQNVTFRCDPISEHNRLYWYRQTLGQGPEFLTYFQNEAQLEKSRLLSDRFSAERPKGSFSTLEIQRTEQGDSAMYLCASSSISGNTIYFGEGSWLTVV.

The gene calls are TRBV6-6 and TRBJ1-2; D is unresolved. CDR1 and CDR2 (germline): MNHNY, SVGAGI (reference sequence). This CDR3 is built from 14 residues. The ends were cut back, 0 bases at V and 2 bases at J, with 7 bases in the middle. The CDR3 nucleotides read TGTGCCAGCAGTTACTCATGGTCGAACTATGGCTACACCTTC. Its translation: CASSYSWSNYGYTF.

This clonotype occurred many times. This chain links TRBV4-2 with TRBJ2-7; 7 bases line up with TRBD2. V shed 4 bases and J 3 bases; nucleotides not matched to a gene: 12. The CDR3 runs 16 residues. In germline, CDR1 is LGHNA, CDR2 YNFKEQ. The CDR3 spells CASSPILGTIGYEQYF. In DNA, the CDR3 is TGTGCCAGCAGCCCGATCTTAGGGACTATAGGCTACGAGCAGTACTTC.

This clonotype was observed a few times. CDR3 DNA: TGCAGCGTTGAGGGATCCTCTGGAAACACCATATATTTT. It codes for CSVEGSSGNTIYF. The rearrangement links TRBV29-1 to TRBJ1-3, with D hard to call. This CDR3 is built from 13 residues. Germline values: CDR1 SQVTM, CDR2 ANQGSEA. Trimming took off 3 bases at V and 0 bases at J, with 6 bases between the two ends. Supplemented by reference TRBV29-1 and TRBJ1-3, the full variable domain reads SAVISQKPSRDICQRGTSLTIQCQVDSQVTMMFWYRQQPGQSLTLIATANQGSEATYESGFVIDKFPISRPNLTFSTLTVSNMSPEDSSIYLCSVEGSSGNTIYFGEGSWLTVV.

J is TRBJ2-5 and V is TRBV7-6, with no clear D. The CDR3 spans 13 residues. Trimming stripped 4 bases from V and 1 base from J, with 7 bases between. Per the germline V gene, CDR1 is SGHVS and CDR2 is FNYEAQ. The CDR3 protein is CASSSWTQETQYF. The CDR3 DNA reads TGTGCCAGCAGCTCCTGGACCCAAGAGACCCAGTACTTC. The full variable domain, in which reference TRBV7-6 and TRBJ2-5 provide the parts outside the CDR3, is GAGVSQSPRYKVTKRGQDVALRCDPISGHVSLYWYRQALGQGPEFLTYFNYEAQQDKSGLPNDRFSAERPEGSISTLTIQRTEQRDSAMYRCASSSWTQETQYFGPGTRLLVL.

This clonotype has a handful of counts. The DNA of the CDR3 is TGTGCCAGCAGCTTCCCCCAAAACACTGAAGCTTTCTTT. As protein: CASSFPQNTEAFF. The V gene is TRBV5-8, the J gene TRBJ1-1; no firm D call. The CDR3 covers 13 residues. Deletions cut 2 bases from V and 2 bases from J, with 7 bases between. Germline loops: CDR1 SGHTS, CDR2 YDEGEE.

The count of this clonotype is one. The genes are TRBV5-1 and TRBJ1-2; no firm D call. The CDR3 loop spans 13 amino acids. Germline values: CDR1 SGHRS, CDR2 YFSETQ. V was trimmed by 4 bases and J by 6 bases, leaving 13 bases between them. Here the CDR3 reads CASSSGSGDGYTF. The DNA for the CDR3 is TGCGCCAGCAGCAGCGGGAGCGGAGATGGCTACACCTTC.

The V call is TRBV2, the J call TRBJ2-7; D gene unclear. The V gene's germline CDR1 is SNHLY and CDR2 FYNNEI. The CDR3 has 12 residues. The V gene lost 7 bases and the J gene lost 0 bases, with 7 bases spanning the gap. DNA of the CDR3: TGTGCCAGCAAGAGACACTCCTACGAGCAGTACTTC. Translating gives CASKRHSYEQYF.

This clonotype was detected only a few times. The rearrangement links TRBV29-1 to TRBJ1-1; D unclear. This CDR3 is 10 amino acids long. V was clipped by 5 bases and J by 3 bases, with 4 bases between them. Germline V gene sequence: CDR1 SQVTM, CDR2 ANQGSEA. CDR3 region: CSVFHTEAFF. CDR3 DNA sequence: TGCAGCGTTTTTCACACTGAAGCTTTCTTT.

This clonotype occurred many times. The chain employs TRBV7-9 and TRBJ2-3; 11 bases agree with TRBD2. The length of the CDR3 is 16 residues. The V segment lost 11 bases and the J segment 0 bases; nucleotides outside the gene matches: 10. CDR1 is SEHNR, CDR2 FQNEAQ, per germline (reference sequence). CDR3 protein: CASDTGLAESTDTQYF. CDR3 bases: TGTGCCTCCGATACGGGACTAGCGGAGAGCACAGATACGCAGTATTTT.

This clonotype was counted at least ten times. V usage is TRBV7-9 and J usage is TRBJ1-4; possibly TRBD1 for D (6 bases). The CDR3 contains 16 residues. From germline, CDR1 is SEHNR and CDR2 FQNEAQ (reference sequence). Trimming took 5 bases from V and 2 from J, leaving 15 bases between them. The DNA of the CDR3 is TGTGCCAGCAGCCGAGGACAGTTCGAGACTAATGAAAAACTGTTTTTT. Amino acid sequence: CASSRGQFETNEKLFF.

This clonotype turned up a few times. CDR3 nucleotide sequence: TGTGCCAGCAGCTTGACGGGCGCAATGAACACTGAAGCTTTCTTT. This sequence encodes CASSLTGAMNTEAFF. J is TRBJ1-1 and V is TRBV7-9, with D hard to call. The CDR3 spans 15 residues. V was clipped by 3 bases and J by 0 bases, with 11 bases between them. CDR1 SEHNR and CDR2 FQNEAQ come from the germline V gene (reference sequence).

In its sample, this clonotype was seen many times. The CDR3 protein is CASSDGSAGTGELFF. Here the CDR3 DNA reads TGCGCCAGCAGTGATGGTAGCGCGGGCACCGGGGAGCTGTTTTTT. The chain recombines TRBV10-1 with TRBJ2-2; a weak D match, TRBD2 (5 bases). CDR1 is WNHNN, CDR2 SYGVQD, per germline (reference sequence). The CDR3 has 15 residues. Trimming stripped 3 bases from V and 4 bases from J, with 12 bases between.

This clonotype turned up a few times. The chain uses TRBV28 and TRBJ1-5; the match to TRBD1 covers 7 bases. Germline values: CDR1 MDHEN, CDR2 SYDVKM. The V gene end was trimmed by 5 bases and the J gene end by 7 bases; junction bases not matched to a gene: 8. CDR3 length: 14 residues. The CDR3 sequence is CASSLTGIEQPQHF. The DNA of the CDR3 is TGTGCCAGCAGTCTGACAGGGATTGAGCAGCCCCAGCATTTT.

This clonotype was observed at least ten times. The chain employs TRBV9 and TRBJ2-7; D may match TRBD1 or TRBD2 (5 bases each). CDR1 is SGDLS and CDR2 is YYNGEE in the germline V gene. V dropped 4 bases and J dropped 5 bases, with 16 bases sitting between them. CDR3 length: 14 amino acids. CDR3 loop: CASSTQDGTDEQYF. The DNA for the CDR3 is TGTGCCAGCAGCACCCAGGACGGGACCGACGAGCAGTACTTC.

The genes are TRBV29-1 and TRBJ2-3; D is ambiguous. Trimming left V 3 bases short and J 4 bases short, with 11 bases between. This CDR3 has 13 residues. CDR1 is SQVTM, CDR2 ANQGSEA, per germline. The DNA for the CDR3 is TGCAGCGTTGATGGGGTGACCGCAGATACGCAGTATTTT. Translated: CSVDGVTADTQYF.

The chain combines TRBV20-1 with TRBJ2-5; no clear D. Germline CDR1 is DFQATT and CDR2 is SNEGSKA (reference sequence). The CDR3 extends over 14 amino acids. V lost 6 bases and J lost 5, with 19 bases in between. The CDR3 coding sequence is TGCAGTGCCACCAAGTCGGCAGTCCAGGAGACCCAGTACTTC. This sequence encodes CSATKSAVQETQYF.

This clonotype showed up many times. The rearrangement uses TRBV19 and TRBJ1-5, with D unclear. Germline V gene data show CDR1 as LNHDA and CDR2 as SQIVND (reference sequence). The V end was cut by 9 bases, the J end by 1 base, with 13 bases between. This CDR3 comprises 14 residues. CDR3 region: CASHRKSSNQPQHF. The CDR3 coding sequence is TGTGCCAGCCACAGAAAAAGCAGCAATCAGCCCCAGCATTTT.

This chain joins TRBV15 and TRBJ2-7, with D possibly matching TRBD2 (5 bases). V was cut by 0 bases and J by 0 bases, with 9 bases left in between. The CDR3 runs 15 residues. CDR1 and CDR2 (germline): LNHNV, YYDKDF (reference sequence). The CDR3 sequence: CATSRDRGFSYEQYF. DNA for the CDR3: TGTGCCACCAGCAGAGATCGGGGATTCTCCTACGAGCAGTACTTC.

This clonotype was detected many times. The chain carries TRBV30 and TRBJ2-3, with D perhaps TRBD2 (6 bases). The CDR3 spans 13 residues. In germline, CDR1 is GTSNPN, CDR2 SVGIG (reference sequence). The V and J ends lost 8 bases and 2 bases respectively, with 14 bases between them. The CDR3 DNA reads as TGTGCCCGATCCAGGGACTCCACAGATACGCAGTATTTT. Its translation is CARSRDSTDTQYF.

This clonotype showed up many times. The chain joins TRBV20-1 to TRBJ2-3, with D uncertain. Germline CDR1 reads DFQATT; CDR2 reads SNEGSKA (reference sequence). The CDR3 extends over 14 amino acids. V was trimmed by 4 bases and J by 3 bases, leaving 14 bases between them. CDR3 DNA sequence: TGCAGTGCTACCCGCTTGCGCTGGACAGATACGCAGTATTTT. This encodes CSATRLRWTDTQYF.